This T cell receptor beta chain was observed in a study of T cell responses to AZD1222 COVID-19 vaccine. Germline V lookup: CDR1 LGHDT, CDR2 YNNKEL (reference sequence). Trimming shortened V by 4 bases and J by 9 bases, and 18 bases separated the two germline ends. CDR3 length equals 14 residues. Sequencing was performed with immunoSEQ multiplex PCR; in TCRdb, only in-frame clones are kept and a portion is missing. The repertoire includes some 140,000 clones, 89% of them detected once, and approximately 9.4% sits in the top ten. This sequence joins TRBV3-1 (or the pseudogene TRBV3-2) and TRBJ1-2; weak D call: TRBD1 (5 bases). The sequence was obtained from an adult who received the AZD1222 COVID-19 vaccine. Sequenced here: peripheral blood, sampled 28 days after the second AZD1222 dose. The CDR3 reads CASSPQGGSVRYTF. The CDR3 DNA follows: TGTGCCAGCAGCCCTCAGGGAGGAAGTGTACGCTACACCTTC.